This paragraph covers one TCR beta chain sequence. Its antigen remains unidentified. The trim removed 0 bases at V and 0 bases at J, leaving 1 base unmatched. This CDR3 is 15 amino acids long. The germline CDR1 and CDR2 sequences are LGHNA and YNFKEQ. Sequencing used immunoSEQ multiplex PCR; TCRdb keeps in-frame clones, though not all of them. Here the sample spans tens of thousands of clones, 70% to 75% being singletons. These data belong to a study of vaccination effects on CD4 cells after COVID-19. Findings and limits, study-wide: Vaccine- and infection-induced clones showed marked clonal contraction late following vaccination.

Culture proceeded for roughly ten days, and CD4+ T cells were then isolated. On days 3 and 7, fresh IL-2 medium replaced half the medium. This sequence originates from a human donor who had a prior SARS-CoV-2 infection. The sample here was CD4+ T cells from PBMCs cultured without peptide, taken before COVID-19 vaccination. V gene TRBV4-2 combines with J gene TRBJ2-7, with 8 positions matching TRBD1. This CDR3 is CASSQEDRDSYEQYF. In nucleotides, the CDR3 is TGTGCCAGCAGCCAAGAGGACAGGGACTCCTACGAGCAGTACTTC.